The rows below give T cell receptor beta chains drawn from one sample of a study of T cell repertoires in cytomegalovirus infection. No antigen is known for these receptors. From the reads, TCRdb called clonotypes with MiXCR, one entry per CDR3 protein. The sample has 650,000 to 900,000 distinct CDR3 sequences, around a third seen once. The sequenced sample was cultured CD8+ T cells from PBMCs, obtained from culture after CMV antigen stimulation. The receptors stem from a human donor in good health (CMV status not recorded). Some clones in this sample may be carry-over from other donors' samples. CDR3s include the opening cysteine and the closing phenylalanine or tryptophan. The D gene is left open where the match is weak.

v_call d_call cdr3_length cdr3_aa
TRBV20-1 - 10 CSASATEAFF
TRBV19 - 15 CASSIGGQSYNEQFF
TRBV6-6 - 14 CASSRDLKGDGYTF
TRBV12-3/TRBV12-4 - 16 CASSLGASSTNEKLFF
TRBV7-4 - 13 CASSAPTGRTIYF
TRBV7-9 - 16 CASSSSLGSPTGELFF
TRBV7-9 - 15 CASSLDAGLYNEQFF
TRBV7-3 TRBD1 16 CASSLIRGQGRTEAFF
TRBV7-9 - 14 CASSLVKSASEQYF
TRBV10-3 TRBD1 14 CAISDRGSTDTQYF
TRBV5-1 TRBD2 17 CASSLVSSGGAGNEQFF
TRBV27 - 14 CASSSIPNTGELFF
TRBV20-1 - 16 CSARDVGTLFEETQYF
TRBV4-1 - 15 CASSPRTGGEYGYTF
TRBV5-6 - 13 CASSLEPNTEAFF
TRBV10-3 TRBD1 13 CATMDRGVYEQYF
TRBV6-5 TRBD1 14 CASSYFGQGETQYF
TRBV2 - 15 CASSERTSGVSPLHF
TRBV6-4 TRBD2 14 CRSSGGGATDTQYF
TRBV6-1 TRBD2 17 CASSYPPGGGLHNEQFF
TRBV2 - 13 CANRLHRNTEAFF
TRBV7-9 TRBD1 15 CASSSLDRPQETQYF
TRBV7-7 - 14 CASSLEGTNNEQFF
TRBV5-5 TRBD2 16 CASSPEGGGPAYEQYF
TRBV7-2 TRBD2 13 CASSLTSGGDAYF
TRBV7-8 - 13 CASSLESADTQYF
TRBV19 TRBD1 14 CASSMGQFNQPQHF
TRBV27 - 13 CASSSGLLDEQFF
TRBV20-1 - 16 CSARNSLWSNTGELFF
TRBV7-2 - 15 CASSNGTGARNTIYF
TRBV7-6 - 15 CASSPLTKSSYEQYF
TRBV28 - 15 CASTGWTASTDTQYF
TRBV20-1 - 11 CSFYISAGAFF
TRBV12-3/TRBV12-4 - 15 CASSLSRFTNYGYTF
TRBV10-3 TRBD1 13 CAIVGQGTDGYTF
TRBV4-1 TRBD1 14 CASSENTGGGEAFF
TRBV4-1 - 19 CASSQGGNTEVVGTGELFF
TRBV28 TRBD1 15 CASSQGGLIFEKLFF
TRBV6-1 TRBD2 15 CASSGRTSGTDTQYF
TRBV19 - 13 CASSIRRPNEQFF
TRBV4-1 TRBD1 15 CANSQLDRGQNIQYF
TRBV11-3 - 15 CASSLGYSNYNEQFF
TRBV7-9 TRBD2 18 CASSTSGLAGGPEETQYF
TRBV19 TRBD2 18 CASSLTSGGHAGANVLTF
TRBV5-1 TRBD1 15 CASNARQGGNQPQHF
TRBV27 - 14 CASTSGIPSDTQYF